These T cell receptor beta chains were read from a single sample in a study of early T cells in non-severe SARS-CoV-2 infection. TCRdb ran MiXCR on the 5' RACE reads and lists one entry per CDR3 protein. The sample lists around 67,000 distinct CDR3 sequences; 11% were seen once. Sequenced material: whole blood. These receptors all come from an adult who was a healthcare worker with PCR-confirmed SARS-CoV-2 infection or an uninfected control (not recorded which). The CDR3 runs from the conserved cysteine through the conserved F or W. Each record gives: CDR3 protein, CDR3 DNA, clone size, J gene, D gene, V gene. D genes are given only for firm matches. Expanded clones are given a class, and other clones once, few, many or no size at all.

CDR3: CASSSVGQRTGELFF
DNA: TGTGCCAGCAGCTCCGTTGGACAGCGCACCGGGGAGCTGTTTTTT
size: many
J: TRBJ2-2
D: .
V: TRBV7-8

CDR3: CASSPGGQGSTGELFF
DNA: TGTGCCAGCAGCCCAGGGGGACAGGGGAGCACCGGGGAGCTGTTTTTT
size: many
J: TRBJ2-2
D: TRBD1
V: TRBV2

CDR3: CASSLRDRETYEQYF
DNA: TGTGCCAGCAGCCTCCGGGACAGAGAAACCTACGAGCAGTACTTC
size: many
J: TRBJ2-7
D: TRBD1
V: TRBV3-1

CDR3: CAISQGAEETQYF
DNA: TGTGCCATCAGCCAGGGGGCGGAGGAGACCCAGTACTTC
size: few
J: TRBJ2-5
D: TRBD1
V: TRBV10-3

CDR3: CASRPGPYNEQFF
DNA: TGTGCCAGCAGACCGGGCCCTTACAATGAGCAGTTCTTC
size: .
J: TRBJ2-1
D: .
V: TRBV11-2

CDR3: CASSLEGLNTEAFF
DNA: TGCGCCAGCAGCTTGGAGGGCTTGAACACTGAAGCTTTCTTT
size: many
J: TRBJ1-1
D: .
V: TRBV5-1

CDR3: CASSPAKLQGTRTEQYF
DNA: TGTGCCAGCTCACCAGCGAAACTACAGGGTACTCGAACTGAGCAGTACTTC
size: many
J: TRBJ2-7
D: .
V: TRBV18

CDR3: CSASLHNEQFF
DNA: TGCAGTGCTTCCCTCCATAATGAGCAGTTCTTC
size: few
J: TRBJ2-1
D: .
V: TRBV20-1

CDR3: CASSESGSFFYGYTF
DNA: TGTGCCAGCAGTGAGTCGGGCAGCTTCTTTTATGGCTACACCTTC
size: .
J: TRBJ1-2
D: .
V: TRBV25-1

CDR3: CASSFPRQETQYF
DNA: TGTGCCAGCAGCTTCCCGCGGCAAGAGACCCAGTACTTC
size: few
J: TRBJ2-5
D: .
V: TRBV11-2

CDR3: CASKDRGDTGELFF
DNA: TGTGCCAGCAAGGACAGGGGGGACACCGGGGAGCTGTTTTTT
size: few
J: TRBJ2-2
D: TRBD1
V: TRBV6-4

CDR3: CASSLSLSSGNTIYF
DNA: TGTGCCAGCAGCTTATCTCTAAGCTCTGGAAACACCATATATTTT
size: few
J: TRBJ1-3
D: .
V: TRBV5-5

CDR3: CASSPDRNYGYTF
DNA: TGTGCCAGCAGCCCCGACAGGAACTATGGCTACACCTTC
size: .
J: TRBJ1-2
D: .
V: TRBV7-2

CDR3: CASSLTTPYEQYF
DNA: TGTGCCAGCAGCCTGACAACGCCTTACGAGCAGTACTTC
size: .
J: TRBJ2-7
D: .
V: TRBV11-2

CDR3: CASSASEGETQYF
DNA: TGTGCCAGCAGTGCTTCGGAAGGGGAGACCCAGTACTTC
size: many
J: TRBJ2-5
D: .
V: TRBV2

CDR3: CIIETGTDKANTGELFF
DNA: TGCATCATCGAAACCGGTACAGATAAGGCGAACACCGGGGAGCTGTTTTTT
size: .
J: TRBJ2-2
D: .
V: TRBV29-1

CDR3: CASSARRGDSYEQYF
DNA: TGTGCCAGCAGCGCTCGGCGGGGGGACTCCTACGAGCAGTACTTC
size: .
J: TRBJ2-7
D: TRBD2
V: TRBV9

CDR3: CASSQGTGGPYEQYF
DNA: TGTGCCAGCAGCCAAGGGACAGGGGGTCCCTACGAGCAGTACTTC
size: few
J: TRBJ2-7
D: TRBD1
V: TRBV4-2

CDR3: CASSKTGATRPQYF
DNA: TGTGCCAGCAGCAAGACAGGGGCCACACGGCCCCAGTACTTC
size: few
J: TRBJ2-5
D: TRBD1
V: TRBV11-3

CDR3: CASSARTARGYTF
DNA: TGTGCCAGCAGCGCCCGGACAGCCCGGGGCTACACCTTC
size: many
J: TRBJ1-2
D: .
V: TRBV9

CDR3: CASSPGWGSYNEQFF
DNA: TGTGCCAGCAGCCCAGGGTGGGGGTCCTACAATGAGCAGTTCTTC
size: many
J: TRBJ2-1
D: .
V: TRBV3-1

CDR3: CASGGRAGMSTDTQYF
DNA: TGTGCCAGCGGGGGCCGGGCAGGGATGAGCACAGATACGCAGTATTTT
size: many
J: TRBJ2-3
D: .
V: TRBV12-3/TRBV12-4

CDR3: CASSLDRNYGYTF
DNA: TGTGCCAGCTCCCTTGACAGGAACTATGGCTACACCTTC
size: many
J: TRBJ1-2
D: .
V: TRBV18

CDR3: CASSLGSSGNTIYF
DNA: TGTGCCAGCAGTCTGGGAAGCTCTGGAAACACCATATATTTT
size: .
J: TRBJ1-3
D: .
V: TRBV28

CDR3: CASSWTSGQPPYEQYF
DNA: TGTGCCAGCAGTTGGACTAGCGGACAACCCCCCTACGAGCAGTACTTC
size: .
J: TRBJ2-7
D: TRBD2
V: TRBV13

CDR3: CASSIPTRAGNTIYF
DNA: TGTGCCAGTAGTATACCCACCAGGGCTGGAAACACCATATATTTT
size: .
J: TRBJ1-3
D: .
V: TRBV19

CDR3: CASSLGQQEGGNTIYF
DNA: TGTGCCAGCAGCTTAGGACAACAGGAGGGAGGAAACACCATATATTTT
size: .
J: TRBJ1-3
D: .
V: TRBV7-9

CDR3: CASSLPTNNEQFF
DNA: TGCGCCAGCAGCCTGCCCACAAACAATGAGCAGTTCTTC
size: .
J: TRBJ2-1
D: .
V: TRBV5-1

CDR3: CASSPLSAEAFF
DNA: TGTGCCAGCTCACCACTTAGCGCTGAAGCTTTCTTT
size: few
J: TRBJ1-1
D: .
V: TRBV18

CDR3: CSASRDRTYEQYF
DNA: TGCAGCGCGAGCCGGGACAGGACCTACGAGCAGTACTTC
size: .
J: TRBJ2-7
D: TRBD1
V: TRBV29-1

CDR3: CASGTGEETQYF
DNA: TGTGCTAGTGGGACAGGGGAAGAGACCCAGTACTTC
size: many
J: TRBJ2-5
D: TRBD1
V: TRBV12-5

CDR3: CASRKTGQRNTGELFF
DNA: TGTGCCAGCAGGAAAACTGGACAGCGGAACACCGGGGAGCTGTTTTTT
size: many
J: TRBJ2-2
D: .
V: TRBV7-3

CDR3: CASSVLVAGATDTQYF
DNA: TGTGCCAGCAGCGTTCTTGTAGCGGGGGCCACAGATACGCAGTATTTT
size: .
J: TRBJ2-3
D: TRBD2
V: TRBV7-2

CDR3: CASSLLGAGTEAFF
DNA: TGTGCCAGCAGTTTATTGGGGGCAGGCACTGAAGCTTTCTTT
size: many
J: TRBJ1-1
D: .
V: TRBV27

CDR3: CSVDGGALEETQYF
DNA: TGCAGCGTTGATGGGGGCGCGTTAGAAGAGACCCAGTACTTC
size: .
J: TRBJ2-5
D: .
V: TRBV29-1

CDR3: CASSSRPADTQYF
DNA: TGTGCCAGCAGCTCAAGACCCGCAGATACGCAGTATTTT
size: .
J: TRBJ2-3
D: .
V: TRBV7-2

CDR3: CASSQDKRNYGYTF
DNA: TGTGCCAGCAGCCAAGATAAGAGGAACTATGGCTACACCTTC
size: many
J: TRBJ1-2
D: .
V: TRBV3-1

CDR3: CASSEISGGTGKTQYF
DNA: TGTGCCAGCAGCGAGATTAGCGGGGGTACCGGAAAGACCCAGTACTTC
size: many
J: TRBJ2-5
D: TRBD2
V: TRBV7-6

CDR3: CASRGMGVRYTDTQYF
DNA: TGTGCCAGCAGGGGTATGGGGGTAAGGTATACAGATACGCAGTATTTT
size: many
J: TRBJ2-3
D: .
V: TRBV11-2

CDR3: CASSLVPYEQYF
DNA: TGTGCCAGCAGCTTAGTCCCCTACGAGCAGTACTTC
size: many
J: TRBJ2-7
D: .
V: TRBV7-9

CDR3: CASSLFRGRQIEQYF
DNA: TGTGCCAGCAGTTTATTCAGGGGGCGGCAGATCGAGCAGTACTTC
size: few
J: TRBJ2-7
D: TRBD1
V: TRBV12-3/TRBV12-4

CDR3: CASSQEGGLGSGNTIYF
DNA: TGTGCCAGCAGCCAAGAGGGGGGGCTCGGGTCTGGAAACACCATATATTTT
size: few
J: TRBJ1-3
D: .
V: TRBV4-2

CDR3: CSVGDGELFF
DNA: TGCAGCGTTGGGGACGGGGAGCTGTTTTTT
size: few
J: TRBJ2-2
D: .
V: TRBV29-1

CDR3: CASSLGNREYEQYF
DNA: TGTGCCAGCAGTTTAGGGAACAGGGAGTACGAGCAGTACTTC
size: few
J: TRBJ2-7
D: .
V: TRBV28

CDR3: CASSLARAGGIGNQPQHF
DNA: TGTGCCAGCAGCTTAGCCAGGGCAGGGGGCATTGGCAATCAGCCCCAGCATTTT
size: many
J: TRBJ1-5
D: TRBD1
V: TRBV7-8

CDR3: CASSLTTGPNQPQHF
DNA: TGTGCCAGCAGCTTAACCACAGGTCCCAATCAGCCCCAGCATTTT
size: many
J: TRBJ1-5
D: .
V: TRBV11-2

CDR3: CASSPRGVYNEQFF
DNA: TGTGCCAGCAGCCCCCGGGGAGTCTACAATGAGCAGTTCTTC
size: many
J: TRBJ2-1
D: .
V: TRBV7-2

CDR3: CASSRDPSSGYTF
DNA: TGCGCCAGCAGCAGGGACCCCTCCAGTGGCTACACCTTC
size: few
J: TRBJ1-2
D: .
V: TRBV5-1

CDR3: CASTLSGSYFETQYF
DNA: TGTGCCAGCACTCTTAGCGGGAGCTATTTTGAGACCCAGTACTTC
size: .
J: TRBJ2-5
D: TRBD2
V: TRBV6-5

CDR3: CASSPTDSFFYGYTF
DNA: TGTGCCAGCTCACCTACTGACAGTTTTTTCTATGGCTACACCTTC
size: many
J: TRBJ1-2
D: .
V: TRBV18

CDR3: CASSLRTSDISGELFF
DNA: TGCGCCAGCAGCTTGCGGACTAGTGACATATCCGGGGAGCTGTTTTTT
size: few
J: TRBJ2-2
D: TRBD2
V: TRBV5-1

CDR3: CASSQGQDQETQYF
DNA: TGTGCCAGCAGCCAAGGACAAGACCAAGAGACCCAGTACTTC
size: many
J: TRBJ2-5
D: .
V: TRBV4-2